This T cell receptor beta chain came from a study of blood T cell repertoires in COVID-19. About the study: Cohort 3 donors counted as recovered after two negative PCRs, clearance, or resolved symptoms. COVID-19 samples collected from the United States, Italy and Spain covered acute and convalescent phases.

For this clone: Other DNA sequences in the same sample also yield this CDR3.

V was clipped by 3 bases and J by 3 bases; unmatched bases: 2. This CDR3 contains 14 residues. In germline, CDR1 is KGHSH, CDR2 LQKENI. Produced via immunoSEQ multiplex PCR; TCRdb's table is partial and in-frame only. There are approximately 360,000 clones in the sample; approximately 89% occur only once, and 1.5% to 2.5% lies in the top ten. Sequenced material: PBMCs or T cells enriched from blood (not recorded which). The source is a man aged 35 to 55 in a cohort exposed to, infected with or recovered from COVID-19 (not recorded which). V is TRBV18 and J is TRBJ1-1, with TRBD1 identical over 9 bases. This chain's CDR3 is CASSPRQGDTEAFF. In DNA form, the CDR3 reads TGTGCCAGCTCACCTAGACAGGGGGACACTGAAGCTTTCTTT.